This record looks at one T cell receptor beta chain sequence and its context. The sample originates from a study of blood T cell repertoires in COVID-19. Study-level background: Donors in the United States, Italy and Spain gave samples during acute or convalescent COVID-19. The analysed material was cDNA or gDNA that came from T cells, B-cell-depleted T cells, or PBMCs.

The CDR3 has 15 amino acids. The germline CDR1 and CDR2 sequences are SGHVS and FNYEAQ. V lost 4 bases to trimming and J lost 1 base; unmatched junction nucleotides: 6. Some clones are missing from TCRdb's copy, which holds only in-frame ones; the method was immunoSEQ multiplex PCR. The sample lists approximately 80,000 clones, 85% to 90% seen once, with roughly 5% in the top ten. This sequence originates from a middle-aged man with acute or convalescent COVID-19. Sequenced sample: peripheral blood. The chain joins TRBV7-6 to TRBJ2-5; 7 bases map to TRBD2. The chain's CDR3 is CASSYGRQIQETQYF. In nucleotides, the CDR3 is TGTGCCAGCAGCTACGGGAGGCAGATCCAAGAGACCCAGTACTTC.